Below are 15 T cell receptor beta chains sequenced from a single sample in a study of blood T cell repertoires in COVID-19. The data were produced by immunoSEQ multiplex PCR, yet TCRdb's version contains in-frame clones alone and is incomplete. The table shows fewer than 20,000 clones, with roughly 88% occurring only once. The sequenced sample consisted of peripheral blood. The receptors shown here come from a middle-aged man with active COVID-19.

This clone was seen a few times. The V and J genes are TRBV27 and TRBJ1-6; 9 positions match TRBD1. The CDR3 totals 16 residues. The J segment lost 9 bases and the V segment lost 1 base, leaving 7 bases of the junction unmatched. CDR1 is MNHEY and CDR2 is SMNVEV in the germline V gene (reference sequence). The CDR3 DNA sequence: TGTGCCAGCAGTTTATACGGGACAGGGCAGGCTTCACCCCTCCACTTT. This codes for CASSLYGTGQASPLHF.

The J gene is TRBJ2-5, the V gene TRBV19, with 10 bases fitting TRBD2. This CDR3 is built from 13 residues. After removal of 4 bases from V and 7 bases from J, the junction contained 3 bases not matched to a gene. Germline V gives CDR1 LNHDA, CDR2 SQIVND (reference sequence). CDR3 in amino acids: CASSTSGSGTQYF. CDR3 nucleotides: TGTGCCAGTAGTACTAGCGGGAGTGGGACCCAGTACTTC.

The gene calls are TRBV11-2 and TRBJ2-7; D is unclear. Trimming pared 5 bases from V and 0 bases from J, leaving 14 bases between. The CDR3 totals 15 residues. Per germline, CDR1 SGHAT and CDR2 FQNNGV. CDR3 DNA sequence: TGTGCCAGCAGCCCAGTTGTTGCCAACTCCTACGAGCAGTACTTC. This sequence encodes CASSPVVANSYEQYF.

The chain couples TRBV20-1 to TRBJ1-5, with D tentatively TRBD1 (5 bases). Germline values: CDR1 DFQATT, CDR2 SNEGSKA (reference sequence). V lost 3 bases, J lost 4 bases, and 13 bases lay in between. CDR3 length equals 14 residues. DNA of the CDR3: TGCAGTGCTAGTACGGGGACTTTTAATCAGCCCCAGCATTTT. Amino acid sequence: CSASTGTFNQPQHF.

The chain has TRBV30 and TRBJ2-1; D may be TRBD2 (5 bases). The CDR3 has 13 residues. The germline gives CDR1 GTSNPN, CDR2 SVGIG (reference sequence). Trimming took 3 bases from V and 6 from J, leaving 12 bases between them. DNA of the CDR3: TGTGCCTGGAGACGCGGAGGAGCCAATGAGCAGTTCTTC. Its translation is CAWRRGGANEQFF.

There are a few counts of this clone. V and J are TRBV6-2 or TRBV6-3 and TRBJ1-1; possibly TRBD1 for D (5 bases). This CDR3 is 12 amino acids long. The germline gives CDR1 MNHEY, CDR2 SVGEGT. V was shortened by 5 bases and J by 4 bases, with 8 bases between the two germline ends. The CDR3 DNA sequence: TGTGCCAGCAGTCATGGGGCCACTGAAGCTTTCTTT. As protein: CASSHGATEAFF.

CDR3 bases: TGTGCCAGCAGCGTCCGGGACACCCCTAACTATGGCTACACCTTC. This sequence encodes CASSVRDTPNYGYTF. The chain recombines TRBV9 with TRBJ1-2; D possibly corresponds to TRBD1 (6 bases). This CDR3 contains 15 residues. CDR1 and CDR2 from the germline V gene are SGDLS and YYNGEE. V was pared by 2 bases and J by 0 bases, with 11 bases between.

The chain uses TRBV9 and TRBJ2-1, with TRBD2 as a possible D gene (6 bases). This CDR3 has 16 residues. V dropped 0 bases and J dropped 2 bases, with 12 bases sitting between them. Germline loops: CDR1 SGDLS, CDR2 YYNGEE. The chain's CDR3 is CASSVAPGTPYNEQFF. The CDR3 coding sequence is TGTGCCAGCAGCGTAGCTCCCGGGACTCCCTACAATGAGCAGTTCTTC.

This chain uses TRBV3-1 (or the pseudogene TRBV3-2) with TRBJ1-1, with 7 nucleotides matching TRBD1. The CDR3 runs to 13 residues. Germline lookup yields CDR1 LGHDT and CDR2 YNNKEL (reference sequence). V lost 5 bases and J lost 4; bases outside the gene matches: 4. The CDR3 bases are TGTGCCAGCAGCACGACAGGGCCCACTGAAGCTTTCTTT. Translation gives CASSTTGPTEAFF.

This clone was picked up one time. The rearrangement links TRBV5-6 to TRBJ2-5; TRBD1 aligns across 8 bases. The CDR3 spans 14 residues. V lost 4 bases, J lost 5 bases, and 7 bases stayed unmatched. CDR1 is SGHDT and CDR2 is YYEEEE in the germline V gene. The CDR3 DNA follows: TGTGCCAGCAGCACCCCGACAGGGGTGGAGACCCAGTACTTC. It codes for CASSTPTGVETQYF.

J is TRBJ2-7 and V is TRBV18, with TRBD1 identical over 9 bases. Per germline, CDR1 KGHSH and CDR2 LQKENI. This CDR3 has 15 residues. V lost 0 bases to trimming and J lost 2 bases; unmatched junction nucleotides: 2. The CDR3: CASSPPGQGPYEQYF. The CDR3 DNA is TGTGCCAGCTCACCACCTGGACAGGGGCCCTACGAGCAGTACTTC. Full variable domain (missing parts from reference TRBV18 and TRBJ2-7): NAGVMQNPRHLVRRRGQEARLRCSPMKGHSHVYWYRQLPEEGLKFMVYLQKENIIDESGMPKERFSAEFPKEGPSILRIQQVVRGDSAAYFCASSPPGQGPYEQYFGPGTRLTVT.

The chain couples TRBV19 to TRBJ1-6; D not certain. This CDR3 has 16 amino acids. Germline values: CDR1 LNHDA, CDR2 SQIVND (reference sequence). Trimming took off 8 bases at V and 0 bases at J, with 14 bases between the two ends. CDR3 in DNA: TGTGCCAGTCTTCACGACTTAAGCTCCTATAATTCACCCCTCCACTTT. This sequence encodes CASLHDLSSYNSPLHF. The full variable domain, rest sourced from reference TRBV19 and TRBJ1-6, is DGGITQSPKYLFRKEGQNVTLSCEQNLNHDAMYWYRQDPGQGLRLIYYSQIVNDFQKGDIAEGYSVSREKKESFPLTVTSAQKNPTAFYLCASLHDLSSYNSPLHFGNGTRLTVT.

The J gene is TRBJ2-1, the V gene TRBV6-2 or TRBV6-3, with 7 bases fitting TRBD2. Germline V gives CDR1 MNHEY, CDR2 SVGEGT. This CDR3 spans 16 amino acids. Germline trimming cut 6 bases from V and 7 bases from J; bases unmatched to any gene: 15. The CDR3 DNA reads TGTGCCAGCAGCCGCCCTAGGGCGGGAGAGGGGAATGAGCAGTTCTTC. Its translation: CASSRPRAGEGNEQFF.

The genes are TRBV28 and TRBJ1-2, with 9 nucleotides matching TRBD1. V gave up 8 bases and J gave up 5 bases; unmatched junction bases: 9. The CDR3 covers 14 residues. From germline, CDR1 is MDHEN and CDR2 SYDVKM. The CDR3 DNA is TGTGCCAGCTTGGCGGGACAGGGACGATATGGCTACACCTTC. As protein: CASLAGQGRYGYTF.

The rearrangement uses TRBV15 and TRBJ2-5; possibly TRBD2 for D (7 bases). Trimming pared 5 bases from V and 4 bases from J, leaving 17 bases between. The germline gives CDR1 LNHNV, CDR2 YYDKDF (reference sequence). CDR3 length: 15 amino acids. The CDR3 DNA follows: TGTGCCACCAGCCCCGGTATGGGAGGGGGAGAGACCCAGTACTTC. Translating gives CATSPGMGGGETQYF.